This TCR beta chain was identified in a study of OX40 agonist ivuxolimab in advanced cancers. In the study overall: Hepatocellular carcinoma, melanoma, renal cell or head and neck cancer affected the dose-escalation patients.

There are 15 residues in the CDR3. V gave up 0 bases and J gave up 6 bases, with 12 bases separating them. Germline-derived CDR1 and CDR2 are LGHNA and YSLEER. Assay used: immunoSEQ multiplex PCR; TCRdb lists only in-frame clones, some missing. The sample has 55,000 to 70,000 clones, about 82% seen once. Any history of autoimmune disease or systemic immunosuppression disqualified patients. For this clone: Its matching antigen is unknown.

Study-wide results and caveats: Among the lowest levels of clonal expansion were found in partial responders at 0.1-3.0 mg/kg.

This specimen consisted of CD4+ or CD8+ T cells sorted from blood, obtained in a trial of the OX40 agonist ivuxolimab. J is TRBJ2-1 and V is TRBV4-3; D perhaps matches TRBD2 (6 bases). This receptor was obtained from an adult with an advanced solid tumor such as melanoma, head and neck, liver or kidney cancer. Here the CDR3 reads CASSQERGLLNEQFF. The CDR3 DNA is TGCGCCAGCAGCCAAGAACGGGGACTCCTCAATGAGCAGTTCTTC.